One and the same sample provided the 12 T cell receptor beta chains below, sequenced in a study of T cells in Graves' hyperthyroidism and ophthalmopathy. Amplification of TCR beta CDR3 regions was performed using RNA transcripts as template. HTBI primers were employed in a first-round RT-PCR of the TCR CDR3. MiXCR, applied by TCRdb to the multiplex PCR reads, yields one record per CDR3 protein. The repertoire includes hundreds of thousands of distinct CDR3 sequences, roughly 18% of them detected once, and around 17% sits in the top ten. The sequenced material came from blood. These receptor sequences come from a young woman with Graves' ophthalmopathy.

This clonotype appeared a few times. This chain uses TRBV6-1 with TRBJ1-5; D is possibly TRBD1 (5 bases). The CDR3 runs to 15 residues. The ends were cut back, 1 base at V and 5 bases at J, with 12 bases in the middle. Germline V CDR1 and CDR2: MNHNS, SASEGT. CDR3 amino acids: CASSEGRLGDQPQHF. The CDR3 region has the DNA TGTGCCAGCAGTGAAGGAAGATTGGGGGATCAGCCCCAGCATTTT.

The CDR3 region is CASSHSTSGSYNEQFF. Written as DNA, the CDR3 is TGTGCCAGCAGTCATTCGACTAGCGGGAGTTACAATGAGCAGTTCTTC. The chain uses TRBV7-3 and TRBJ2-1, with 12 bases matching TRBD2. The CDR3 is 16 amino acids. With V trimmed by 6 bases and J by 4 bases, 7 bases remained unmatched. From germline, CDR1 is SGHTA and CDR2 FQGTGA.

This chain links TRBV5-4 with TRBJ2-3, with TRBD1 identical over 8 bases. The V segment lost 9 bases and the J segment 5 bases; nucleotides outside the gene matches: 8. Germline loops: CDR1 SGHNT, CDR2 YYREEE (reference sequence). CDR3 length equals 13 residues. The CDR3 DNA sequence: TGTGCCATTTCGGACAGGGTCGAAGATACGCAGTATTTT. Encoded protein: CAISDRVEDTQYF. The entire variable domain, with the rest obtained from reference TRBV5-4 and TRBJ2-3, is as follows: ETGVTQSPTHLIKTRGQQVTLRCSSQSGHNTVSWYQQALGQGPQFIFQYYREEENGRGNFPPRFSGLQFPNYSSELNVNALELDDSALYLCAISDRVEDTQYFGPGTRLTVL.

The V gene is TRBV5-6, the J gene TRBJ1-1, with D unclear. The CDR3 is 12 residues long. Germline-derived CDR1 and CDR2 are SGHDT and YYEEEE. With 1 base removed from V and 3 bases from J, the gap between germline ends came to 4 bases. CDR3 protein: CASSLLDTEAFF. In DNA, the CDR3 is TGTGCCAGCAGCTTGCTGGACACTGAAGCTTTCTTT.

This clonotype was detected only once. The genes are TRBV5-6 and TRBJ1-1; a weak D match, TRBD1 (5 bases). The length of the CDR3 is 13 residues. The germline V and J ends were trimmed by 4 bases and 5 bases, with 12 bases remaining between them. The germline V gene has CDR1 SGHDT and CDR2 YYEEEE. CDR3 amino acids: CASSRAGRTEAFF. Written as DNA, the CDR3 is TGTGCCAGCAGCAGGGCGGGACGGACTGAAGCTTTCTTT.

CDR3 bases: TGCGCCAGCAGCCAGCGACAGGGGGATACCTCCTACGAGCAGTACTTC. Protein sequence: CASSQRQGDTSYEQYF. The chain is built from TRBV4-1 and TRBJ2-7; TRBD1 matches 9 bases. Trimming removed 3 bases from V and 0 bases from J; junction bases left unmatched: 6. There are 16 residues in the CDR3. Germline V gives CDR1 MGHRA, CDR2 YSYEKL.

At least ten counts were recorded for this clonotype. The chain carries TRBV7-2 and TRBJ2-4, with TRBD1 identical over 7 bases. V gave up 5 bases and J gave up 7 bases; unmatched junction bases: 8. The CDR3 sequence is 14 residues long. The germline V gene encodes CDR1 SGHTA and CDR2 FQGNSA. The CDR3 is CASSRDRVENIQYF. CDR3 DNA sequence: TGTGCCAGCAGCCGAGACAGGGTTGAGAACATTCAGTACTTC.

This clonotype was seen repeatedly, ten times or more. The rearrangement joins TRBV10-3 to TRBJ1-5; TRBD1 might be the D (5 bases). Trimming left V 3 bases short and J 3 bases short, with 9 bases between. Germline values: CDR1 ENHRY, CDR2 SYGVKD. This CDR3 contains 14 residues. Here the CDR3 DNA reads TGTGCCATCAGTGAATCCGGGGCCAATCAGCCCCAGCATTTT. As protein: CAISESGANQPQHF.

This clonotype was recorded at least ten times. The chain is built from TRBV27 and TRBJ2-7, with a tentative D call TRBD1 (6 bases). V was cut by 6 bases and J by 3 bases, with 15 bases left in between. The CDR3 is made up of 14 amino acids. Per the germline V gene, CDR1 is MNHEY and CDR2 is SMNVEV (reference sequence). The CDR3 DNA is TGTGCCAGCAGCCAGGGACAAGGAATCTACGAGCAGTACTTC. This gives the protein CASSQGQGIYEQYF.

In regard to this clonotype: Being one base from a much bigger clone, this may be a read error. The V call is TRBV7-2, the J call TRBJ2-7; 10 bases line up with TRBD1. The J call may be in error: the DNA end matches TRBJ2-1 better. The germline V gene encodes CDR1 SGHTA and CDR2 FQGNSA. The CDR3 has 16 residues. The CDR3, as DNA: TGTGCCAGCAGCGTTGACCGGGACAGGGGTTCCTACGAGCAGTTCTTC. Residues: CASSVDRDRGSYEQFF.

This clonotype was detected many times. The rearrangement joins TRBV12-3 or TRBV12-4 to TRBJ1-1; D gene ambiguous. V lost 3 bases, J lost 5 bases, and 13 bases lay in between. The CDR3 runs to 14 residues. CDR3 in DNA: TGTGCCAGCAGTTTTTCCCCGGGAGAGACTGAAGCTTTCTTT. Amino acid sequence: CASSFSPGETEAFF.

The chain couples TRBV15 to TRBJ1-5, with TRBD1 matching 9 bases. The CDR3 is made up of 15 amino acids. CDR1 and CDR2 from the germline V gene are LNHNV and YYDKDF (reference sequence). V shed 5 bases and J 6 bases; nucleotides not matched to a gene: 8. In nucleotides, the CDR3 is TGTGCCACCAGCGCCGGACAGGGGTCGGCTCAGCCCCAGCATTTT. Translated: CATSAGQGSAQPQHF.